Listed below are T cell receptor beta chains from one sample, sequenced in a study of T cell repertoires in cytomegalovirus infection. The antigens for these receptors are not known. A single record per CDR3 protein comes from TCRdb applying MiXCR to the reads. There are roughly 90,000 distinct CDR3 sequences in the sample; 20% to 30% occur only once, and roughly 50% lies in the top ten. This specimen consisted of CD8+ T cells from cultured PBMCs, obtained from culture after CMV antigen stimulation. The receptor set was obtained from a human donor in good health (CMV status not recorded). Some clones in this sample may be carry-over from other donors' samples. The CDR3 runs from the conserved cysteine through the conserved F or W. A D gene is named only where the DNA matches it firmly. The listing skips clone size in some rows; elsewhere it reads once, few, many or a size class.

CDR3	DNA	size	V	J	D
CASSLAGQGSDAEQYF	TGTGCCAGCAGCTTAGCGGGACAGGGAAGTGACGCCGAGCAGTACTTC	few	TRBV7-9	TRBJ2-7	TRBD1
CASSLGWGVDEQYF	TGTGCCAGCAGCTTAGGGTGGGGGGTCGACGAGCAGTACTTC	.	TRBV11-2	TRBJ2-7	.
CASSGLSGSTDTQYF	TGTGCCAGCAGCGGCCTATCTGGTAGCACAGATACGCAGTATTTT	.	TRBV7-3	TRBJ2-3	.
CASSEFGQRDRGPDTQYF	TGTGCCAGCAGTGAATTCGGCCAAAGGGACAGGGGTCCAGATACGCAGTATTTT	.	TRBV2	TRBJ2-3	TRBD1
CASSLLDYRASGGRYPSTDTQYF	TGCGCCAGCAGCCTCTTAGACTATCGGGCTAGCGGGGGGCGATACCCTAGCACAGATACGCAGTATTTT	.	TRBV4-3	TRBJ2-3	TRBD2
CALTGRDSNTGELFF	TGTGCCCTGACGGGGCGGGACTCGAACACCGGGGAGCTGTTTTTT	many	TRBV7-8	TRBJ2-2	.
CASSFQEAGHNEQFF	TGTGCCAGCAGCTTCCAGGAAGCGGGGCACAATGAGCAGTTCTTC	many	TRBV11-2	TRBJ2-1	TRBD2
CASSFGGSYNSPLHF	TGTGCCAGCAGTTTCGGCGGCTCCTATAATTCACCCCTCCACTTT	many	TRBV27	TRBJ1-6	.
CASSLRSGGVLQETQYF	TGTGCCAGCAGCTTAAGAAGCGGGGGGGTACTCCAAGAGACCCAGTACTTC	few	TRBV7-9	TRBJ2-5	TRBD2
CASSPQGLVVYEQYF	TGTGCCAGCAGTCCACAGGGACTAGTTGTGTACGAGCAGTACTTC	many	TRBV27	TRBJ2-7	TRBD2
CSARVGGRADEQFF	TGCAGTGCTAGAGTGGGCGGGAGGGCGGATGAGCAGTTCTTC	.	TRBV20-1	TRBJ2-1	TRBD2
CASSPLLAGEADTQYF	TGTGCCAGCAGCCCCCTACTAGCGGGGGAGGCAGATACGCAGTATTTT	many	TRBV7-8	TRBJ2-3	TRBD2
CASSEGIPGSNQPQHF	TGTGCCAGCAGTGAAGGTATACCGGGGAGCAATCAGCCCCAGCATTTT	.	TRBV6-1	TRBJ1-5	.
CASSQEVRQGSSNQPQHF	TGCGCCAGCAGCCAAGAAGTTCGGCAGGGCTCGAGCAATCAGCCCCAGCATTTT	many	TRBV4-1	TRBJ1-5	.
CASRGAGGERAFF	TGTGCCAGCCGGGGGGCAGGGGGCGAGCGAGCTTTCTTT	many	TRBV7-9	TRBJ1-1	TRBD1
CASSSWTGSDTIYF	TGTGCCAGCAGCTCCTGGACAGGGTCGGACACCATATATTTT	few	TRBV9	TRBJ1-3	TRBD1
CVSSLGGGVSYNEQFF	TGTGTCAGCAGCCTAGGAGGGGGGGTATCCTACAATGAGCAGTTCTTC	.	TRBV7-6	TRBJ2-1	.
CASSFTGNRGEDTEAFF	TGTGCCAGCAGCTTTACCGGGAACAGGGGAGAGGACACTGAAGCTTTCTTT	.	TRBV7-8	TRBJ1-1	TRBD1
CATGGQGHVDYGYTF	TGTGCCACCGGAGGGCAGGGTCATGTTGACTATGGCTACACCTTC	few	TRBV15	TRBJ1-2	.
CASSKRQGQNEQYF	TGTGCCAGCAGTAAGAGACAGGGGCAGAACGAGCAGTACTTC	few	TRBV12-3/TRBV12-4	TRBJ2-7	TRBD1
CASSLAMVGYGYTF	TGTGCCAGCAGCTTAGCCATGGTAGGATATGGCTACACCTTC	many	TRBV11-2	TRBJ1-2	.
CASSSPKYRARNTEAFF	TGTGCCAGTAGTAGCCCCAAATATCGCGCGCGGAACACTGAAGCTTTCTTT	.	TRBV19	TRBJ1-1	.
CASSMQASGFLTDTQYF	TGTGCCAGTAGTATGCAGGCTAGCGGGTTCCTCACAGATACGCAGTATTTT	few	TRBV19	TRBJ2-3	TRBD2
CASRSTSGGQETQYF	TGTGCCAGCAGGTCGACTAGCGGGGGGCAAGAGACCCAGTACTTC	many	TRBV7-6	TRBJ2-5	TRBD2
CASSLGMNSPLHF	TGTGCCAGCAGTTTGGGGATGAATTCACCCCTCCACTTT	many	TRBV27	TRBJ1-6	.
CASSFVRSEKLFF	TGTGCCAGCAGTTTCGTCAGAAGTGAAAAACTGTTTTTT	.	TRBV28	TRBJ1-4	.
CARSPGGGRANTGELFF	TGTGCCAGAAGCCCAGGGGGGGGGAGGGCCAACACCGGGGAGCTGTTTTTT	few	TRBV5-3	TRBJ2-2	.
CASSKTGGGTEAFF	TGTGCCAGCAGCAAAACAGGGGGTGGGACTGAAGCTTTCTTT	.	TRBV9	TRBJ1-1	TRBD1
CASSPMRGGTDTQYF	TGTGCCAGCAGCCCAATGAGGGGTGGCACAGATACGCAGTATTTT	.	TRBV7-9	TRBJ2-3	.
CASSSAAGRSSYEQYF	TGTGCCAGCAGTTCAGCAGCGGGGAGGAGCTCCTACGAGCAGTACTTC	.	TRBV27	TRBJ2-7	TRBD2
CASTPPGMNTEAFF	TGTGCCAGCACCCCGCCAGGCATGAACACTGAAGCTTTCTTT	many	TRBV7-2	TRBJ1-1	.
CASSPNPLDNQPQHF	TGTGCCAGCTCACCAAACCCCCTGGACAATCAGCCCCAGCATTTT	few	TRBV18	TRBJ1-5	.
CASSSPKEGDGYTF	TGTGCCAGCAGCTCCCCCAAGGAAGGCGATGGCTACACCTTC	many	TRBV7-9	TRBJ1-2	.
CASSGRWPDTSYEQYF	TGTGCCAGCAGTGGGAGATGGCCCGACACCTCCTACGAGCAGTACTTC	few	TRBV6-1	TRBJ2-7	.
CASSYKAGGNTGELFF	TGTGCCAGCAGTTACAAGGCAGGGGGCAACACCGGGGAGCTGTTTTTT	few	TRBV6-6	TRBJ2-2	TRBD1
CASSSGLNNEQFF	TGTGCCAGCAGTTCCGGACTCAACAATGAGCAGTTCTTC	many	TRBV6-2/TRBV6-3	TRBJ2-1	.
CASSYPAEQYF	TGTGCCAGCAGTTACCCCGCCGAGCAGTACTTC	few	TRBV6-2/TRBV6-3	TRBJ2-7	.
CASSDRVGEKLFF	TGTGCCAGCTCCGACAGGGTGGGTGAAAAACTGTTTTTT	many	TRBV3-1	TRBJ1-4	TRBD1
CASSYDRLTDSTYEQYF	TGTGCCAGCAGCTATGACAGGCTGACCGATTCTACCTACGAGCAGTACTTC	many	TRBV7-2	TRBJ2-7	.
CASSDSGVRNQPQHF	TGTGCCAGCAGTGACTCCGGGGTTCGCAATCAGCCCCAGCATTTT	many	TRBV6-2/TRBV6-3	TRBJ1-5	.
CASNPQWGGNYGYTF	TGTGCCAGCAATCCCCAGTGGGGGGGCAACTATGGCTACACCTTC	few	TRBV28	TRBJ1-2	.
CASNPRGWGTEAFF	TGTGCCAGCAACCCGCGGGGGTGGGGCACTGAAGCTTTCTTT	.	TRBV12-3/TRBV12-4	TRBJ1-1	.
CATSDSVMWYGYTF	TGTGCCACCAGTGATTCGGTGATGTGGTATGGCTACACCTTC	few	TRBV24-1	TRBJ1-2	.
CAWSAGDLNIQYF	TGTGCCTGGAGTGCCGGAGACCTAAACATTCAGTACTTC	.	TRBV30	TRBJ2-4	.
CASSRTEFNNSPLHF	TGCGCCAGCAGCCGGACAGAGTTCAATAATTCACCCCTCCACTTT	.	TRBV5-1	TRBJ1-6	.
CASSSGQGSQPQHF	TGTGCCAGCAGCTCGGGACAAGGGAGCCAGCCCCAGCATTTT	few	TRBV7-2	TRBJ1-5	.